These T cell receptor beta chains were read from a single sample in a study of tumor and adjacent non-tumor tissue in lung cancer. TCRdb reanalysed the multiplex PCR reads using MiXCR and keeps one entry per CDR3 protein. The sample yields 120,000 or so distinct CDR3 sequences, over 75% seen once. The sample comprised lung tumor tissue. These receptors were obtained from a man in his 70s with non-small cell lung cancer. The conserved cysteine and the conserved F or W are not part of the CDR3 here. A D gene is named only where the DNA matches it firmly.

TRBV6-1,TRBD2,ASSEGVIGGSGETQY
TRBV6-1,-,DSSESAAGRETQY
TRBV6-6,-,ASSYDDNTDYT
TRBV11-2,-,ASSSTGNTEAF
TRBV5-6,TRBD1,ASSRDRGRTSNQSQH
TRBV10-3,-,AIGDPECYT
TRBV29-1,-,SVEEYVEGHTNYGYI
TRBV6-5,-,ASRNGSGLVIEAF
TRBV11-2,-,ASRGPHTGELF
TRBV20-1,TRBD2,SAAPGLAGQETQY
TRBV6-5,-,ASSYSGQLGYT
TRBV5-6,-,ASSSAPGRASYEQY
TRBV6-6,TRBD1,TSNYDPDRGRTDMQY
TRBV4-1,-,ACSQEFGTDASTDTQY
TRBV29-1,TRBD2,NVEDVVKRGHDTQY
TRBV5-1,-,ASILARVGTQY
TRBV12-3/TRBV12-4,-,ASSLGGNYGYT
TRBV12-3/TRBV12-4,TRBD1,AGTSGTGGYISPLH
TRBV5-5,TRBD1,ASSRTGVNQPQH
TRBV20-1,TRBD1,SAPTGQGFYEQY
TRBV11-3,-,ASSLNPTRGRGEQF
TRBV29-1,TRBD1,SVDPPGQGGEKLY
TRBV6-6,-,ASGSNRESYEQY
TRBV29-1,TRBD1,DLLPFVTGGDTDPQY
TRBV29-1,-,SVLQTVAHGYT
TRBV12-3/TRBV12-4,TRBD2,ASSALAGGPDTQY
TRBV6-2/TRBV6-3,TRBD1,TSSSFRQGDIQY
TRBV5-1,TRBD2,ASSSASGGPQETQY
TRBV29-1,-,SIEWTETYEQY
TRBV6-2/TRBV6-3,-,ASSTSQGTNTEAF
TRBV10-3,-,AISVGTDLQY
TRBV20-1,TRBD2,SAGASGSGEQF
TRBV6-1,TRBD2,ASSEGGAGGAQDTQY
TRBV5-5,-,ASSFFPGISYNEQF
TRBV6-2/TRBV6-3,TRBD2,VSNPGLCNTNEQF
TRBV4-1,-,ANSQAPSGDNEKLL
TRBV4-3,-,TSSQNSHSTDMQY
TRBV4-3,-,ASTQEGVTGELF